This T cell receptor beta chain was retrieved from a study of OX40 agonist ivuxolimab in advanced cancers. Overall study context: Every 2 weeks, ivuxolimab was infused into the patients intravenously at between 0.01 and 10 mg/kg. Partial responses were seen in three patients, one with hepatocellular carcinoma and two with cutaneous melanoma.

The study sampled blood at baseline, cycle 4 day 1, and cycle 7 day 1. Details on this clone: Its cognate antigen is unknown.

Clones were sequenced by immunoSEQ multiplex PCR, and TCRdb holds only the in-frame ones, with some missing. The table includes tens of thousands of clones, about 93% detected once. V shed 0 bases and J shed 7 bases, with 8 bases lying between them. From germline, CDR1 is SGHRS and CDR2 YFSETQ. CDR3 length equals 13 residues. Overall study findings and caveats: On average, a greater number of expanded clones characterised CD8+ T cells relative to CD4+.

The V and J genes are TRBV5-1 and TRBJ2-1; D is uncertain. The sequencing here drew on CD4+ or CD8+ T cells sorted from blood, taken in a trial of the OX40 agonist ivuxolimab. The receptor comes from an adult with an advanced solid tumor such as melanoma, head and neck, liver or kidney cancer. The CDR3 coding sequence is TGCGCCAGCAGCTTGGGGGCGGCGAATGAGCAGTTCTTC. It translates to CASSLGAANEQFF. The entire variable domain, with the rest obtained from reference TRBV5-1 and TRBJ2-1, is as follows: KAGVTQTPRYLIKTRGQQVTLSCSPISGHRSVSWYQQTPGQGLQFLFEYFSETQRNKGNFPGRFSGRQFSNSRSEMNVSTLELGDSALYLCASSLGAANEQFFGPGTRLTVL.